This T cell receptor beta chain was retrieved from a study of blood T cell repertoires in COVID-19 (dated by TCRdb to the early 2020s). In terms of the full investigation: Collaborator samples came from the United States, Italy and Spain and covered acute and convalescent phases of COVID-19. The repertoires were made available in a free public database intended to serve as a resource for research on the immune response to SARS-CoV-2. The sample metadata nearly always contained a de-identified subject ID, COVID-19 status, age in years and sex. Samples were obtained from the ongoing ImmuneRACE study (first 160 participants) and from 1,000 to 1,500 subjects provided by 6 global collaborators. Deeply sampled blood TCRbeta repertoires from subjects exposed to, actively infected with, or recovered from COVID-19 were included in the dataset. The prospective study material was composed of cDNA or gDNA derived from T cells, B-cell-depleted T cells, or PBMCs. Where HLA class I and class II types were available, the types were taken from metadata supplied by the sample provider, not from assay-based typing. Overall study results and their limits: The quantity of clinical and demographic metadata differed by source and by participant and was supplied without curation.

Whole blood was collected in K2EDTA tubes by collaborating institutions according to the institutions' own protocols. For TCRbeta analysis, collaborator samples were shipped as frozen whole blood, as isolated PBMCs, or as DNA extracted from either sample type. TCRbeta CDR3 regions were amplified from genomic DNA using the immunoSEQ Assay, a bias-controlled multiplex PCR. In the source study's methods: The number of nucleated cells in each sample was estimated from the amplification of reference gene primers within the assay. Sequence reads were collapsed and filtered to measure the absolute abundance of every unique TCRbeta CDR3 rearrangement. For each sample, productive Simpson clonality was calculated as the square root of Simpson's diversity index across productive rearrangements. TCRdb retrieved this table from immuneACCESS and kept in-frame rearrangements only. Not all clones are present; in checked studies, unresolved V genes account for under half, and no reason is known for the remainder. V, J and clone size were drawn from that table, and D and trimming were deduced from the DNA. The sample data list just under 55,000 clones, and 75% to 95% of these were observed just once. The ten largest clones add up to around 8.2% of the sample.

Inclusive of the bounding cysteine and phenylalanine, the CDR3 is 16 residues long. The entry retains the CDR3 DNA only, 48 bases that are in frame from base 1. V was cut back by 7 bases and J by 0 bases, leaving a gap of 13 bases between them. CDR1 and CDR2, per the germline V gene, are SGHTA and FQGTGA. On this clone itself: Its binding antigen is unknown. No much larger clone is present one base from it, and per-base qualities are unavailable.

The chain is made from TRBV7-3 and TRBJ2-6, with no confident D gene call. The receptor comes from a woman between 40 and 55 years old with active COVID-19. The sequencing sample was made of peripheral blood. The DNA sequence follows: TGTGCCAGCACCGAACAAGTAACCTCTGGGGCCAACGTCCTGACTTTC. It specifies CASTEQVTSGANVLTF.